A single T cell receptor (beta chain) is shown here with its context. This clone showed up just once. The antigen this receptor binds is unknown. Base qualities are missing; no much larger clone stands one base away. This sample was taken from a study of T cell responses to AZD1222 COVID-19 vaccine (dated by TCRdb to the early 2020s). Background on the whole study: A total of about 230 trial participants underwent TCR sequencing, of whom roughly 210 received two doses of AZD1222 and about 25 received two doses of the MenACWY control vaccine. Trial participants were enrolled into age subgroups of 18-55, 56-69 and 70-plus years, which contained approximately 150, 28 and 58 TCR-sequenced participants, respectively. Study-level results and caveats: Conclusions about previously exposed vaccinees were limited because only six AZD1222 recipients were SARS-CoV-2 seropositive at baseline. Because no day 14 peak-response samples were available, the repertoires could be characterized only after the peak T cell response. After two AZD1222 doses, spike-specific TCR breadth and depth were significantly higher than at day 0 and than in MenACWY recipients. In the small 56-69-year group, the increase in depth fell short of significance, most likely because of low power. Vaccine-associated CD4 TCRs spanned the whole spike protein, with dominant responses in regions 160-218 and 743-854. Nearly half of unique spike-specific TCRs reportedly recognized epitopes outside regions mutated in the B.1.351 and B.1.1.7 variants. Participants were mostly white British and included more females than males, and it was suggested by the authors that clonal diversity may have been underestimated.

The CDR3 regions of human TCRbeta chains were analyzed by immunosequencing. Per the source publication's procedure: TCRs in the repertoires were matched against a reference library of SARS-CoV-2-specific TCRs that had been generated with the MIRA antigen-specificity platform. Breadth was defined as the fraction of unique TCRs that were SARS-CoV-2-associated. Depth was defined as the fraction of total T cells that were SARS-CoV-2-associated. Using the MIRA data, each spike-specific TCR was mapped to the spike region that the TCR reacts to and placed in a CD4 or CD8 class. Log10-transformed breadth and depth values were compared by one-way ANOVA with Sidak's multiple comparisons tests. Not all clones reach the TCRdb copy of this immuneACCESS table, which keeps in-frame sequences only. Checked studies attribute under half of the gap to unresolved V genes and leave the rest unexplained. That table furnishes V, J and clone size, whereas the DNA furnished D and trimming. The sample table contains hundreds of thousands of clones; only one count was recorded for 85% to 95% of them. Jointly, the top ten make up approximately 1% of the sample.

The time point label here, explained by the study, means: baseline before first vaccination. The sample's treatment or condition label is to be understood as: meningococcal conjugate vaccine given as trial control. Vaccinee samples were obtained from the UK trials COV001 and COV002, which included a single-blind randomized controlled phase 2/3 trial of AZD1222 (ChAdOx1 nCoV-19) in healthy adults. For TCRbeta chain sequencing, PBMC samples from trial participants were taken at day 0 and at day 28 after the second dose. The clonotype was recovered from an adult in good health. Sequencing was performed on peripheral blood, taken on day 0 of MenACWY control vaccination.

The base sequence is TGTGCCAGCGGCCTTTTTGAGGGAAGAATTGGCTACACCTTC. It is translated as CASGLFEGRIGYTF. The chain joins TRBV2 to TRBJ1-2, with the D gene not confidently named. The V and J ends are trimmed by 8 bases and 7 bases, leaving 20 bases between them. Counted from cysteine to phenylalanine, this CDR3 has 14 amino acids. Only CDR3 DNA remains: 42 bases, in frame from the first base. CDR1 and CDR2 (SNHLY, FYNNEI) derive from the germline V gene.